This TCR beta chain was identified in a study of beta chain features in type 1 diabetes. Trimming stripped 0 bases from V and 4 bases from J, with 6 bases between. Germline V gives CDR1 SGHDN, CDR2 FVKESK. There are 13 residues in the CDR3. This clone was counted between two and nine times. No antigen is known for it. Study outcomes and limitations: Cells that show high TCR expression could be over-represented by cDNA sequencing.

What was sequenced were expressed TCRB transcripts, since all of the isolated RNA had been reverse transcribed. TCRdb's copy holds only in-frame clones and misses some; the assay was immunoSEQ multiplex PCR. The table includes about 320,000 clones, roughly 15% detected once. CD45RO/CCR7/CD25/CD127/CD95/CD27 separated CD4+ naive, central memory, regulatory and stem cell-like memory cells by sorting. The chain employs TRBV14 and TRBJ1-2; D is possibly TRBD1 (6 bases). This sequence originates from a man under 40 in good health. The sequenced sample was central memory CD4+ T cells from blood. CDR3 sequence: CASSQDRGYGYTF. The CDR3, as DNA: TGTGCCAGCAGCCAAGACAGGGGCTATGGCTACACCTTC.